The clone carrying this TCR beta chain occurred a few times. Its matching antigen is unknown. The sample originates from a study of T cell responses to AZD1222 COVID-19 vaccine. General observations from the study: Among those given AZD1222, only five to seven were seropositive at baseline. The donor group comprised mostly white British people and more females; the analysis possibly underestimated clonal diversity.

TCRdb's table, derived via immunoSEQ multiplex PCR, lists solely in-frame clones and lacks some. The sample carries tens of thousands of clones, roughly 88% recorded once. V lost 5 bases and J lost 9; bases outside the gene matches: 5. The CDR3 has 13 amino acids. The genes are TRBV12-3 or TRBV12-4 and TRBJ1-5; 9 bases are a match to TRBD1. The clonotype originates from an adult who received the AZD1222 COVID-19 vaccine. The sample here was peripheral blood, taken 28 days after the second AZD1222 dose. DNA of the CDR3: TGTGCCAGCAGTGACAGGGGGTTACGGCCCCAGCATTTT. Translating gives CASSDRGLRPQHF.